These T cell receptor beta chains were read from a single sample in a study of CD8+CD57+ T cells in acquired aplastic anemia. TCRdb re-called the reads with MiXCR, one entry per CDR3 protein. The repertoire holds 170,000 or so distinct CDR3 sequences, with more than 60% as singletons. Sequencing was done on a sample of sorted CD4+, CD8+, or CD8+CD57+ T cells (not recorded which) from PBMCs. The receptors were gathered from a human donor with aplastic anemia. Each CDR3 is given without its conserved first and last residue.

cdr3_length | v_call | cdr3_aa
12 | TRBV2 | ASSSGAGQETQY
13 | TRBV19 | ASSMAGSGYYEQF
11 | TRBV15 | ATSRPTEYGYT
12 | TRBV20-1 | SASDYPREDTQY
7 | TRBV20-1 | SASPEAF
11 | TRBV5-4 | ASSFQGGDTQY
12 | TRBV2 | ASSEGGGHYEQY
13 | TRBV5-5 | ASSRVRGPGTEAF
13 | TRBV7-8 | ASSQTSGETDTQY
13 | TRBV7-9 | ASSRGPDSNQPQH
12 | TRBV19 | ASSMTGGYNEQF
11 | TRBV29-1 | SVEAQQNTEAF
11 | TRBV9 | ASSVEGGQPQH
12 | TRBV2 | ACSDHGQGEEQY
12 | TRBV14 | ASSQLGQGNTIY
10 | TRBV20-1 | SANVLGNEQF
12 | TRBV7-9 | ASRIAGVIDTQY
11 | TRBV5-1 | ASSSEGTGELF
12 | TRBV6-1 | ASSSGLGGSPLH
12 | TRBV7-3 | ASSLAPSLDEQY
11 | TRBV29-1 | SVVAGGRETQY
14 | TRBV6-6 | AITRSLLADSYEQY
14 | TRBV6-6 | ASSYDPYQGRTEAF
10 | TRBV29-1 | SVRVDANEQF
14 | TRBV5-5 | ASSYYGTGAPYEQY
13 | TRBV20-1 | SARDPLRVQETQY
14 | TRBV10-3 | AISPSGGASYNEQF
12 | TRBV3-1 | ASSQVGGNHEQY
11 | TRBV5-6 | ASSFGGGPEQY
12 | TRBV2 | ASSSQGGSYEQY
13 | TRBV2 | ASSLDRELDTVAF
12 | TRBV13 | ASSYWTEGSQQF
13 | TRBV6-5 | ASSYAAIGGGGYT
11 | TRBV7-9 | ASRPRDRGTQY
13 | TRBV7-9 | ASSLLAGYQETQY
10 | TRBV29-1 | SVWTDIYEQY
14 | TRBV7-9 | ASSLETGTGGYEQY
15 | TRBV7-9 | ASSLVRGQYSNQPQH
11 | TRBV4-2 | ASSSTDRAIVF
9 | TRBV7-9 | ASGGVYGYT
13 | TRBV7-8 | ASSLANKMNTEAF
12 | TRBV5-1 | ASRSGTGWETQY
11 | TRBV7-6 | ASLAAGSYEQY
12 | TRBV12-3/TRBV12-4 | ASTQTGPTYGYT
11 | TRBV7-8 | ASSPPNLDTQY
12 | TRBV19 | ASSIPQGRSPLH
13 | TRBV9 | ASSARQGARSPLH
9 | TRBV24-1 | ATSTGETQY
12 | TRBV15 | ATSNYRVGQMQY
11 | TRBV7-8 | ASSLGGGLMLH
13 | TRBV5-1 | ASSPQGLNTGELF
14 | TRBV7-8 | ASSQGLAANTGELF
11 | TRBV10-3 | AISGLAGDEQY